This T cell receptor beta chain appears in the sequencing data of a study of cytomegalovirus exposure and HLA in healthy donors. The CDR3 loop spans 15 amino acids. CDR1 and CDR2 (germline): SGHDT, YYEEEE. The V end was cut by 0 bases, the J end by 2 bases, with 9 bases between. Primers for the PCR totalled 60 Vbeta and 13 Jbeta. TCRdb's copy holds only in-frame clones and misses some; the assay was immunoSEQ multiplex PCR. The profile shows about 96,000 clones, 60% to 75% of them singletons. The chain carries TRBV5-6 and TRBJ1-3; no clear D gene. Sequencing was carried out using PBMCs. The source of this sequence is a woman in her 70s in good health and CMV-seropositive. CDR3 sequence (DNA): TGTGCCAGCAGCTTGGGGAGATCGGCTGGAAACACCATATATTTT. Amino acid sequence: CASSLGRSAGNTIYF.